The next 11 T cell receptor beta chains were all read from a single sample in a study of shared clonotypes between healthy human individuals. Here immunoSEQ multiplex PCR was the method, and the copy in TCRdb shows in-frame clones only, minus some. The sample contains about 2.3 million clones, roughly 93% of which appear only once. Sequencing used naive CD4+ T cells from PBMCs. Regarding subset: CD45RA+ positively selected. The receptors originated from a man between 18 and 35 years old in good health. Some clones in this sample may be carry-over from other donors' samples.

The genes are TRBV7-2 and TRBJ1-2; 8 bases align to TRBD1. J was trimmed by 4 bases and V by 5 bases; bases with no gene match: 6. The germline V gene has CDR1 SGHTA and CDR2 FQGNSA. The CDR3 loop spans 14 amino acids. CDR3 sequence reads: CASSPDRGPYGYTF. The CDR3, as DNA: TGTGCCAGCAGCCCCGACAGGGGACCCTATGGCTACACCTTC.

This chain links TRBV11-3 with TRBJ2-7, with 11 bases lining up with TRBD2. J lost 6 bases, V lost 0 bases, and 1 base had no gene match. CDR1 and CDR2 (germline): SGHNT, YENEEA. This CDR3 is built from 14 residues. CDR3 amino acids: CASSLDGTSGEQYF. The CDR3 DNA reads TGTGCCAGCAGCTTAGACGGGACTAGCGGCGAGCAGTACTTC. Filled out from reference TRBV11-3 and TRBJ2-7, the complete variable domain reads EAGVVQSPRYKIIEKKQPVAFWCNPISGHNTLYWYLQNLGQGPELLIRYENEEAVDDSQLPKDRFSAERLKGVDSTLKIQPAELGDSAVYLCASSLDGTSGEQYFGPGTRLTVT.

This clone occurred once. The V gene is TRBV6-4, the J gene TRBJ1-1; D possibly corresponds to TRBD1 (5 bases). The germline CDR1 and CDR2 sequences are MRHNA and SNTAGT. Trimming shortened V by 4 bases and J by 8 bases, and 14 bases separated the two germline ends. The CDR3 contains 13 residues. CDR3 in amino acids: CASSVAGGVEAFF. CDR3 nucleotide sequence: TGTGCCAGCAGTGTGGCGGGAGGGGTGGAAGCTTTCTTT.

A note on this clone: Other nucleotide sequences in the sample specify the same CDR3. CDR3 protein: CASSYLSGSSYEQYF. The DNA for the CDR3 is TGTGCCAGCAGTTACCTTAGCGGGAGCTCCTACGAGCAGTACTTC. V and J are TRBV6-5 and TRBJ2-7; the match to TRBD2 covers 9 bases. The CDR3 is 15 residues long. The ends lost 2 bases at V and 0 bases at J; junction bases unmatched: 2. Germline loops: CDR1 MNHEY, CDR2 SVGAGI.

This clone was observed once. The chain joins TRBV7-8 to TRBJ2-1; D remains unclear. CDR3 length: 13 amino acids. Germline values: CDR1 SGHVS, CDR2 FQNEAQ. V was shortened by 1 base and J by 4 bases, with 5 bases between the two germline ends. CDR3 region: CASSLVSYNEQFF. For the CDR3, the DNA is TGTGCCAGCAGCTTAGTATCATACAATGAGCAGTTCTTC.

CDR3 loop: CASSGADTQYF. The CDR3 DNA reads as TGTGCCAGTAGTGGTGCAGATACGCAGTATTTT. The chain couples TRBV19 to TRBJ2-3; D remains ambiguous. There are 11 residues in the CDR3. Germline V lookup: CDR1 LNHDA, CDR2 SQIVND (reference sequence). The V end was cut by 5 bases, the J end by 4 bases, with 4 bases between.

The chain couples TRBV6-5 to TRBJ1-2; TRBD1 matches at 9 bases. Germline CDR1 reads MNHEY; CDR2 reads SVGAGI. This CDR3 has 15 amino acids. With 4 bases clipped from V and 3 bases from J, the junction kept 6 bases outside the gene matches. Written as DNA, the CDR3 is TGTGCCAGCAGTTCCCCTGGGACAGGGTACTATGGCTACACCTTC. Its translation: CASSSPGTGYYGYTF.

A remark on this clone: Additional DNA sequences in this sample encode the identical CDR3. The genes are TRBV28 and TRBJ2-7; the D gene is possibly TRBD1 (5 bases). CDR1 and CDR2 from the germline V gene are MDHEN and SYDVKM. This CDR3 has 11 amino acids. V dropped 8 bases and J dropped 0 bases, with 5 bases sitting between them. The CDR3 nucleotides are TGTGCCAGCCAGGGCTCCTACGAGCAGTACTTC. Amino acids: CASQGSYEQYF.

In regard to this clone: This likely comes from a read error, as the CDR3 has no conserved phenylalanine or tryptophan at its end. It is unclear where the CDR3 begins or ends on the DNA, so no DNA is shown, and the CDR3 is as TCRdb lists it. CDR3 region: CASSAYRVL. This chain links TRBV9 with TRBJ2-3; TRBD1 is the table's D call and was not checked against the DNA. CDR1 and CDR2 from the germline V gene are SGDLS and YYNGEE. The CDR3 length equals 9 residues, ends included.

In regard to this clone: The same CDR3 also results from other DNA sequences found in this sample. The J gene is TRBJ2-2, the V gene TRBV5-1, with D possibly TRBD1 on 8 matching bases. Trimming took 4 bases from V and 5 from J, leaving 15 bases between them. This CDR3 contains 15 residues. Germline CDR1 reads SGHRS; CDR2 reads YFSETQ. The CDR3 bases are TGCGCCAGCAGCAGTGGACAGGGAGGGACCGGGGAGCTGTTTTTT. Translating gives CASSSGQGGTGELFF.

The genes are TRBV18 and TRBJ2-7, with D possibly TRBD2 on 7 matching bases. Deletions cut 3 bases from V and 2 bases from J, with 20 bases between. The germline CDR1 and CDR2 sequences are KGHSH and LQKENI. The CDR3 is 17 residues long. The CDR3 sequence is CASSPISSGGGPYEQYF. The CDR3 DNA is TGTGCCAGCTCACCTATCTCTAGCGGAGGGGGGCCCTACGAGCAGTACTTC.